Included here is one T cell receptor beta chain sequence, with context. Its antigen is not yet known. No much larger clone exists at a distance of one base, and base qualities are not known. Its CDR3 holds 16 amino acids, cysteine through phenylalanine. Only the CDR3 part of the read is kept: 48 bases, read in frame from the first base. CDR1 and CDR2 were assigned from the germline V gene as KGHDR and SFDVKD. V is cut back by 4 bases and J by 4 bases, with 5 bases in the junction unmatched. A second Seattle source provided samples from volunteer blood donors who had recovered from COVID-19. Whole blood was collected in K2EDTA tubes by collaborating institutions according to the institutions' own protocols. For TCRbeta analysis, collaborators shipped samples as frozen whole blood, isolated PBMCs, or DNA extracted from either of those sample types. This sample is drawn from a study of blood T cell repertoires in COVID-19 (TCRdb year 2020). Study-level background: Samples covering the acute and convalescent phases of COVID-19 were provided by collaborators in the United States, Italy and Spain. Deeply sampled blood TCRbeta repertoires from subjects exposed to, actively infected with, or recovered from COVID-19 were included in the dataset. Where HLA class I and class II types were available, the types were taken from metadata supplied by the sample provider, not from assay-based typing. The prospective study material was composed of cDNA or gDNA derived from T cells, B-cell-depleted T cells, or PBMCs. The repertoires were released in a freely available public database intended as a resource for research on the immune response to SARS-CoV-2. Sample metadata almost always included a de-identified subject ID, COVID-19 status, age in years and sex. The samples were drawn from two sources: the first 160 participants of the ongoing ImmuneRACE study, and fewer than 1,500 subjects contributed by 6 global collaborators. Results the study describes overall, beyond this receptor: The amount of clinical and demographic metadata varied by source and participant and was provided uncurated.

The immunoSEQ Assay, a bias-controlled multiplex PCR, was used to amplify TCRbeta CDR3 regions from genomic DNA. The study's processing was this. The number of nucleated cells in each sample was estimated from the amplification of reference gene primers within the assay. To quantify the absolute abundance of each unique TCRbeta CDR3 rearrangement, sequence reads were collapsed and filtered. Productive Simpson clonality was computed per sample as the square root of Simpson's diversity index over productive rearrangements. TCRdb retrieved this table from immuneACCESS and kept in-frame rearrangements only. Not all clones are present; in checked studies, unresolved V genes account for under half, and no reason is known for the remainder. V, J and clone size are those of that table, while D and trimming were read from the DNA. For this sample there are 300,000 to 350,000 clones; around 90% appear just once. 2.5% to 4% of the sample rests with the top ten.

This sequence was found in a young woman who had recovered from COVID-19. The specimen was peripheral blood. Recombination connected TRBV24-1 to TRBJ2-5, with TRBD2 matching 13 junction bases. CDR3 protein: CATSDGLAGVLETQYF. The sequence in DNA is TGTGCCACCAGTGACGGACTAGCGGGAGTTCTAGAGACCCAGTACTTC.